The rows below give T cell receptor beta chains drawn from one sample of a study of T cells after yellow fever vaccination. One entry per CDR3 protein, called by TCRdb with MiXCR from the 5' RACE reads. Of about 300,000 distinct CDR3 sequences in the sample, 6.8% are singletons; the top ten hold 15% to 20%. Here the sequenced sample was PBMCs, taken roughly seven weeks after the first yellow fever vaccination. Receptor source: a man between 18 and 35 years old who received the YFV17D yellow fever vaccine. Each CDR3 is given with its conserved first and last residue. Fields, in order: clone size, D gene, J gene, V gene, CDR3 protein, CDR3 DNA. The D gene is left open where the match is weak. Expanded clones get a size class; other rows say once, few or many, or leave the size out.

few - TRBJ2-7 TRBV4-2 CASSQVVGGAAYEQYF TGTGCCAGCAGCCAAGTAGTTGGAGGGGCCGCCTACGAGCAGTACTTC
- - TRBJ1-5 TRBV7-2 CASSLGENSNQPQHF TGTGCCAGCAGCTTAGGTGAGAATAGCAATCAGCCCCAGCATTTT
- TRBD1 TRBJ1-2 TRBV19 CASSIPRDRGLYGYTF TGTGCCAGTAGTATACCCCGGGACAGGGGCCTCTATGGCTACACCTTC
- - TRBJ2-2 TRBV9 CASNAGNTGELFF TGTGCCAGCAATGCAGGGAACACCGGGGAGCTGTTTTTT
few TRBD2 TRBJ2-5 TRBV15 CATSPGELAGEETQYF TGTGCCACCAGTCCCGGGGAGTTGGCGGGGGAAGAGACCCAGTACTTC
few TRBD1 TRBJ2-2 TRBV9 CASSVRGTVQTGELFF TGTGCCAGCAGCGTAAGAGGGACAGTACAAACCGGGGAGCTGTTTTTT
- - TRBJ1-1 TRBV5-4 CASSFSGAEAFF TGTGCCAGCAGCTTTTCAGGGGCTGAAGCTTTCTTT
few - TRBJ2-5 TRBV15 CATSRVGNTQETQYF TGTGCCACCAGCAGAGTGGGGAACACCCAAGAGACCCAGTACTTC
- - TRBJ1-1 TRBV4-3 CASSQDGVTEAFF TGCGCCAGCAGCCAAGACGGAGTTACTGAAGCTTTCTTT
- - TRBJ2-2 TRBV5-6 CASSYAQMGHGELFF TGTGCCAGCAGCTATGCGCAGATGGGACACGGGGAGCTGTTTTTT
many - TRBJ2-3 TRBV20-1 CSAPGLNTDTQYF TGCAGTGCTCCGGGACTCAACACAGATACGCAGTATTTT
few TRBD2 TRBJ2-1 TRBV5-1 CASSLILAGGLVGEQFF TGCGCCAGCAGCTTGATCCTAGCGGGGGGGTTAGTGGGTGAGCAGTTCTTC
- TRBD2 TRBJ2-5 TRBV7-2 CASSIWTSGLRTQYF TGTGCCAGCAGCATTTGGACTAGCGGGTTACGGACCCAGTACTTC
- - TRBJ2-3 TRBV4-3 CASSQDVAAVEHDPQYF TGCGCCAGCAGCCAAGATGTAGCAGCCGTTGAACACGATCCGCAGTATTTT
- TRBD1 TRBJ1-1 TRBV7-2 CASSSPGTANTEAFF TGTGCCAGCAGTTCTCCTGGGACAGCGAACACTGAAGCTTTCTTT
- - TRBJ2-5 TRBV20-1 CSATKATQYF TGCAGTGCTACTAAGGCGACCCAGTACTTC
few TRBD1 TRBJ2-6 TRBV5-4 CASRRGQYYSGANVLTF TGTGCCAGCAGAAGGGGGCAGTACTACTCTGGGGCCAACGTCCTGACTTTC
- - TRBJ1-6 TRBV6-6 CASGRPPGSPLHF TGTGCCAGCGGTCGGCCCCCGGGTTCACCCCTCCACTTT
few TRBD2 TRBJ2-3 TRBV12-3/TRBV12-4 CASSPPTLAGITDTQYF TGTGCCAGCAGTCCACCTACGTTAGCGGGGATCACAGATACGCAGTATTTT
few - TRBJ1-4 TRBV20-1 CSARPPRGGEKLFF TGCAGTGCTAGACCCCCCCGGGGAGGTGAAAAACTGTTTTTT
- - TRBJ2-3 TRBV20-1 CSAPLPAGPDTQYF TGCAGTGCCCCCCTACCGGCGGGGCCAGATACGCAGTATTTT
few TRBD1 TRBJ1-6 TRBV7-2 CASSSTGGGSPLHF TGTGCCAGCAGCTCGACAGGGGGCGGTTCACCCCTCCACTTT
many - TRBJ1-2 TRBV20-1 CSAAASLYGYTF TGCAGTGCGGCAGCCAGCCTTTATGGCTACACCTTC
many TRBD1 TRBJ1-3 TRBV7-9 CASSLQIGTGRNTIYF TGTGCCAGCAGCTTACAAATAGGGACAGGGAGAAACACCATATATTTT
- TRBD1 TRBJ1-2 TRBV12-3/TRBV12-4 CASGFYTGGVEGYTF TGTGCCAGCGGGTTTTATACAGGGGGCGTGGAGGGCTACACCTTC
- - TRBJ2-3 TRBV6-5 CASSYPSTGMGTDTQYF TGTGCCAGCAGTTACCCTTCTACCGGGATGGGCACAGATACGCAGTATTTT
- - TRBJ1-5 TRBV5-4 CASSRDGINQPQHF TGTGCCAGCAGCCGGGACGGGATCAATCAGCCCCAGCATTTT
few - TRBJ2-1 TRBV12-3/TRBV12-4 CASSLKLSGTKVYEQFF TGTGCCAGCAGTCTGAAACTAAGCGGGACAAAAGTTTATGAGCAGTTCTTC
few - TRBJ1-1 TRBV7-8 CASSSLQGPNTEAFF TGTGCCAGCAGCTCCCTACAGGGTCCGAACACTGAAGCTTTCTTT
- - TRBJ1-6 TRBV11-2 CASSLALGLPLHF TGTGCCAGCAGCTTAGCACTGGGGTTGCCCCTCCACTTT
few - TRBJ2-7 TRBV29-1 CSARVPYEQYF TGCAGCGCTAGGGTGCCCTACGAGCAGTACTTC
- - TRBJ2-3 TRBV12-3/TRBV12-4 CASSLGRTANTDTQYF TGTGCCAGCAGTTTAGGAAGGACAGCTAACACAGATACGCAGTATTTT
- - TRBJ2-3 TRBV5-1 CASSDQGVGSADTQYF TGCGCCAGCAGCGACCAGGGAGTTGGGTCCGCAGATACGCAGTATTTT
few - TRBJ1-6 TRBV12-3/TRBV12-4 CASSSYSPLHF TGTGCCAGCAGTTCATATTCACCCCTCCACTTT
- - TRBJ1-5 TRBV12-3/TRBV12-4 CASSLGQINQPQHF TGTGCCAGCAGTTTAGGACAGATCAATCAGCCCCAGCATTTT
few - TRBJ2-5 TRBV10-3 CAISADSPGETQYF TGTGCCATCAGTGCCGACTCCCCGGGGGAGACCCAGTACTTC
few - TRBJ1-4 TRBV6-5 CASSYSYRAANEKLFF TGTGCCAGCAGTTACTCGTACAGGGCGGCTAATGAAAAACTGTTTTTT
- - TRBJ2-3 TRBV7-6 CASSLAWAWGDTQYF TGTGCCAGCAGCTTAGCGTGGGCCTGGGGGGATACGCAGTATTTT
- - TRBJ2-3 TRBV6-5 CASSYPSLTDTQYF TGTGCCAGCAGTTACCCCTCCCTCACAGATACGCAGTATTTT
- - TRBJ1-1 TRBV12-3/TRBV12-4 CASSSTLFQGQPGTEAFF TGTGCCAGCAGTTCGACTTTATTTCAAGGACAGCCGGGGACTGAAGCTTTCTTT
- - TRBJ2-5 TRBV7-9 CASSLRDFQETQYF TGTGCCAGCAGCCTCCGGGACTTCCAAGAGACCCAGTACTTC